This T cell receptor (beta chain) was identified in a study of beta chain features in type 1 diabetes. Germline values: CDR1 MNHEY, CDR2 SMNVEV (reference sequence). The CDR3 is 16 amino acids. V was pared by 6 bases and J by 3 bases, with 20 bases between. Isolated RNA was reverse transcribed in full, so expressed TCRB transcripts were sequenced. TCRdb keeps only in-frame clones here, not all; method: immunoSEQ multiplex PCR. The sample shows roughly 610,000 clones, roughly 15% of them seen only once. Sequenced material: naive CD4+ T cells from blood. This chain connects TRBV27 to TRBJ1-2, with D perhaps TRBD1 (6 bases). The source of this sequence is a man aged 18 to 30 in good health. Here the CDR3 reads CASRILTGPYDYGYTF. As DNA, the CDR3 is TGTGCCAGCAGAATTTTGACAGGCCCCTATGACTATGGCTACACCTTC.